The 28 T cell receptor beta chains below all came from one sample that was sequenced in a study of cytomegalovirus exposure and HLA in healthy donors (dated by TCRdb to about 2017). Library preparation was by the immunoSEQ multiplex PCR assay. For the multiplex PCR, a mixture combining 60 forward primers for TCR Vbeta segments and 13 reverse primers for TCR Jbeta segments was used. TCRdb obtained this table from immuneACCESS and retained in-frame rearrangements with V and J assigned. These tables miss some clones; where compared with another copy, unresolved V genes account for less than half of the shortfall, and the remainder is unexplained. This sample holds 100,000 to 150,000 clones; 82% were observed only once. Roughly 7.8% of the sample lies in the top ten. The sequencing input was PBMCs. The receptors here all came from a woman between 50 and 59 years old in good health and CMV-seropositive.

The rearrangement links TRBV2 to TRBJ2-5, with TRBD2 identical over 14 bases. The CDR3 contains 20 residues. J gave up 3 bases and V 6 bases, and 18 bases lay outside the gene matches. The germline CDR1 and CDR2 sequences are SNHLY and FYNNEI. CDR3 sequence (DNA): TGTGCCAGCAGCTATTTTTTCGGACTAGCGGGGGGAACCATTAAAGAGACCCAGTACTTC. It yields the protein CASSYFFGLAGGTIKETQYF.

The chain links TRBV27 to TRBJ2-7; the match to TRBD1 covers 10 bases. The CDR3 length is 13 residues. Germline assignment: CDR1 MNHEY and CDR2 SMNVEV (reference sequence). Trimming at V came to 6 bases and at J to 3 bases, leaving 2 bases not matched to a gene. The CDR3 here is CASRGQGFYEQYF. The CDR3 DNA sequence: TGTGCCAGCAGGGGACAGGGGTTCTACGAGCAGTACTTC.

The chain couples TRBV2 to TRBJ1-1; D not certain. The germline V gene has CDR1 SNHLY and CDR2 FYNNEI. The V end was cut by 1 base, the J end by 0 bases, with 3 bases between. CDR3 length: 13 amino acids. CDR3 loop: CASSEDMNTEAFF. CDR3 DNA sequence: TGTGCCAGCAGTGAAGACATGAACACTGAAGCTTTCTTT.

Points on this clone: This specimen includes other DNA sequences encoding the same CDR3. The CDR3 nucleotides read TGTGCCAGCAGCCCCGGAACGCGCGGCGCTGAAGCTTTCTTT. This sequence encodes CASSPGTRGAEAFF. This sequence joins TRBV5-4 and TRBJ1-1; D remains ambiguous. Germline V gene data show CDR1 as SGHNT and CDR2 as YYREEE (reference sequence). The CDR3 totals 14 residues. Trimming removed 4 bases at V and 6 bases at J, with 16 bases between.

In this sample, this clone turned up once. For the CDR3, the DNA is TGTGCCAGCAGCTTAAGCCCGGTGTATGAGCAGTTCTTC. Translated: CASSLSPVYEQFF. The V gene is TRBV7-3, the J gene TRBJ2-1; D unresolved. V lost 1 base and J 8 bases, leaving 9 bases between the germline ends. The germline CDR1 and CDR2 sequences are SGHTA and FQGTGA. The CDR3 is made up of 13 amino acids.

This chain uses TRBV2 with TRBJ1-6, with D possibly matching TRBD1 (5 bases). The CDR3 spans 13 residues. Trimming took off 5 bases at V and 9 bases at J, with 11 bases between the two ends. Germline V gene data show CDR1 as SNHLY and CDR2 as FYNNEI. For the CDR3, the DNA is TGTGCCAGCAGTACAGGAGTTTCTTCACCCCTCCACTTT. This gives the protein CASSTGVSSPLHF.

This sequence joins TRBV30 and TRBJ1-5; 8 bases align to TRBD1. The CDR3 covers 18 residues. Trimming at V came to 1 base and at J to 3 bases, leaving 14 bases not matched to a gene. In germline, CDR1 is GTSNPN, CDR2 SVGIG (reference sequence). Here the CDR3 reads CAWSDLTGANWDNQPQHF. The CDR3 DNA reads TGTGCCTGGAGTGACCTGACAGGGGCAAATTGGGACAATCAGCCCCAGCATTTT.

For this clone: Mismatch with germline at one junction end may stem from a read error. The gene calls are TRBV5-1 and TRBJ2-5; 10 positions agree with TRBD2. This CDR3 comprises 16 residues. Looked up from germline, CDR1 is SGHRS and CDR2 is YFSETQ. The CDR3 loop is CASRLGLAGEGETQYF. CDR3 DNA sequence: TGCGCCAGCAGATTGGGGCTAGCGGGAGAGGGAGAGACCCAGTACTTC.

The V call is TRBV18, the J call TRBJ2-2, with 8 bases that match TRBD2. Losses at the gene ends were 2 bases for V and 2 bases for J; bases not matched to a gene: 7. The CDR3 is made up of 17 amino acids. CDR1 is KGHSH and CDR2 is LQKENI in the germline V gene. CDR3: CASSPILTSGNTGELFF. The CDR3 DNA follows: TGTGCCAGCTCACCAATACTTACTAGCGGTAACACCGGGGAGCTGTTTTTT.

To note about this clone: Relative to the germline gene, one junction end is altered; a read error may explain this. The chain has TRBV10-2 and TRBJ2-3; 10 bases map to TRBD1. The CDR3 has 13 amino acids. Germline loops: CDR1 WSHSY, CDR2 SAAADI. Here the CDR3 reads CASSAYAGQGKHF. CDR3 coding DNA: TGCGCCAGCAGTGCCTATGCGGGACAGGGGAAGCATTTT.

The gene calls are TRBV30 and TRBJ1-1; no firm D call. The CDR3 has 11 amino acids. V shed 1 base and J shed 7 bases, with 7 bases lying between them. The V gene's germline CDR1 is GTSNPN and CDR2 SVGIG (reference sequence). CDR3 in amino acids: CAWSERDEAFF. Here the CDR3 DNA reads TGTGCCTGGAGTGAGAGGGATGAAGCTTTCTTT.

The chain employs TRBV18 and TRBJ2-5; TRBD2 agrees at 7 bases. V gave up 5 bases and J gave up 4 bases; unmatched junction bases: 10. This CDR3 is 15 amino acids long. Germline V lookup: CDR1 KGHSH, CDR2 LQKENI. The CDR3: CASSGKREARETQYF. As DNA, the CDR3 is TGTGCCAGCTCAGGGAAGCGGGAAGCAAGAGAGACCCAGTACTTC.

This clone has only one observation. The V and J genes are TRBV5-1 and TRBJ2-5, with TRBD2 matching 7 bases. With V trimmed by 0 bases and J by 4 bases, 3 bases remained unmatched. The CDR3 runs to 14 residues. The germline V gene encodes CDR1 SGHRS and CDR2 YFSETQ. DNA for the CDR3: TGCGCCAGCAGCTTGGCGGGGGGAAGAGAGACCCAGTACTTC. Protein product: CASSLAGGRETQYF.

This clone is a singleton in its sample. CDR3 in amino acids: CASSPTTSTGELFF. DNA of the CDR3: TGTGCCAGCAGCCCGACAACTTCCACCGGGGAGCTGTTTTTT. The V and J genes are TRBV11-2 and TRBJ2-2; D not resolved. CDR3 length: 14 amino acids. V lost 5 bases and J 4 bases, leaving 11 bases between the germline ends. Per germline, CDR1 SGHAT and CDR2 FQNNGV.

The rearrangement uses TRBV25-1 and TRBJ1-1; D gene unclear. The CDR3 covers 11 residues. The V and J ends lost 6 bases and 7 bases respectively, with 9 bases between them. Germline V gene lookup returns CDR1 MGHDK and CDR2 SYGVNS. This CDR3 is CASSRGNEAFF. The CDR3 bases are TGTGCCAGCAGCCGGGGAAATGAAGCTTTCTTT.

This chain uses TRBV19 with TRBJ2-4; D ambiguous. The CDR3 consists of 13 residues. Trimming pared 7 bases from V and 1 base from J, leaving 8 bases between. From germline, CDR1 is LNHDA and CDR2 SQIVND (reference sequence). DNA for the CDR3: TGTGCCAGTACAGGTGTCGCCAAAAACATTCAGTACTTC. Translating gives CASTGVAKNIQYF.

The chain couples TRBV7-6 to TRBJ2-7; D perhaps matches TRBD2 (6 bases). Germline lookup yields CDR1 SGHVS and CDR2 FNYEAQ. Between the trimmed V and J ends, which lost 4 bases and 5 bases, there was a span of 18 bases. This CDR3 spans 15 amino acids. The CDR3 DNA is TGTGCCAGCAGCTCAGTCGGGGGTTTGGTTCACGAGCAGTACTTC. This codes for CASSSVGGLVHEQYF.

The chain recombines TRBV7-9 with TRBJ1-1; D is possibly TRBD1 (5 bases). The CDR3 runs to 16 residues. Germline values: CDR1 SEHNR, CDR2 FQNEAQ (reference sequence). Trimming took off 4 bases at V and 8 bases at J, with 23 bases between the two ends. The CDR3 here is CASSSFGGGRTREAFF. The CDR3 DNA reads as TGTGCCAGCAGCTCATTCGGGGGAGGGAGAACTAGGGAAGCTTTCTTT.

DNA of the CDR3: TGTGCCAGCAGCCAGGACAGCTCTTACACTGAAGCTTTCTTT. Translated, it gives CASSQDSSYTEAFF. The rearrangement joins TRBV6-5 to TRBJ1-1; maybe TRBD1 (6 bases). The CDR3 has 14 amino acids. Trimming left V 6 bases short and J 3 bases short, with 14 bases between. Germline-derived CDR1 and CDR2 are MNHEY and SVGAGI.

The rearrangement links TRBV7-9 to TRBJ1-2, with TRBD1 matching over 7 bases. This CDR3 comprises 15 residues. Germline CDR1 is SEHNR and CDR2 is FQNEAQ (reference sequence). V lost 2 bases to trimming and J lost 1 base; unmatched junction nucleotides: 4. The CDR3 DNA reads TGTGCCAGCAGCTTAACCGGGGACAGTAACTATGGCTACACCTTC. Translating gives CASSLTGDSNYGYTF.

This clone was detected only once. The chain joins TRBV6-6 to TRBJ1-4; 7 bases agree with TRBD1. Germline-derived CDR1 and CDR2 are MNHNY and SVGAGI (reference sequence). The CDR3 is made up of 14 amino acids. V trimming: 6 bases; J trimming: 5 bases; junction bases outside the gene matches: 6. DNA of the CDR3: TGTGCCAGCAGAGCCGGGACAGCCAATGAAAAACTGTTTTTT. Translation: CASRAGTANEKLFF.

CDR3 coding DNA: TGCAGCGTTGAAGGCTCGAACAGGGTCCACACTGAAGCTTTCTTT. It specifies CSVEGSNRVHTEAFF. The chain recombines TRBV29-1 with TRBJ1-1; D perhaps matches TRBD1 (6 bases). The CDR3 loop spans 15 amino acids. CDR1 is SQVTM and CDR2 is ANQGSEA in the germline V gene. V dropped 1 base and J dropped 3 bases, with 15 bases sitting between them. Drawing the rest from reference TRBV29-1 and TRBJ1-1, the complete variable domain is SAVISQKPSRDICQRGTSLTIQCQVDSQVTMMFWYRQQPGQSLTLIATANQGSEATYESGFVIDKFPISRPNLTFSTLTVSNMSPEDSSIYLCSVEGSNRVHTEAFFGQGTRLTVV.

The rearrangement uses TRBV6-5 and TRBJ1-2; weak D call: TRBD1 (5 bases). With 9 bases removed from V and 5 bases from J, the gap between germline ends came to 16 bases. The V gene's germline CDR1 is MNHEY and CDR2 SVGAGI. This CDR3 spans 13 amino acids. CDR3 amino acids: CASWPGGGYGYTF. CDR3 in DNA: TGTGCCAGTTGGCCTGGGGGGGGGTATGGCTACACCTTC.

The table lists this clone with a few counts. J is TRBJ2-7 and V is TRBV9; TRBD1 might be the D (6 bases). The V and J ends lost 0 bases and 2 bases respectively, with 12 bases between them. The CDR3 covers 15 residues. Germline CDR1 and CDR2: SGDLS and YYNGEE. CDR3 amino acids: CASSVGGGSTYEQYF. CDR3 coding DNA: TGTGCCAGCAGCGTAGGTGGGGGCTCAACCTACGAGCAGTACTTC.

V usage is TRBV18 and J usage is TRBJ1-3; D perhaps matches TRBD1 (6 bases). Germline values: CDR1 KGHSH, CDR2 LQKENI. The CDR3 is 13 residues long. The germline V and J ends were trimmed by 8 bases and 1 base, with 9 bases remaining between them. The CDR3 DNA is TGTGCCAGCGCCCAGGGGTCTGGAAACACCATATATTTT. Its protein is CASAQGSGNTIYF.

This chain joins TRBV5-1 and TRBJ2-5; TRBD1 is a possible D gene (6 bases). Trimming took 0 bases from V and 1 from J, leaving 13 bases between them. The CDR3 is 16 amino acids. Germline CDR1 and CDR2: SGHRS and YFSETQ. The CDR3 DNA sequence: TGCGCCAGCAGCTTGGGGGACCGGGACACCCAAGAGACCCAGTACTTC. Translated, it gives CASSLGDRDTQETQYF.

The chain recombines TRBV6-5 with TRBJ1-1; D unclear. Per germline, CDR1 MNHEY and CDR2 SVGAGI. The germline V and J ends were trimmed by 5 bases and 8 bases, with 9 bases remaining between them. There are 11 residues in the CDR3. The CDR3 is CASSTLGEAFF. The CDR3 coding sequence is TGTGCCAGCAGTACCCTCGGGGAAGCTTTCTTT.

The rearrangement links TRBV9 to TRBJ2-6; D might be TRBD1 (6 bases). Germline lookup yields CDR1 SGDLS and CDR2 YYNGEE. This CDR3 is 16 amino acids long. The V gene lost 5 bases and the J gene lost 2 bases, with 14 bases spanning the gap. The CDR3 protein is CASRTAGVAGANVLTF. In DNA, the CDR3 is TGTGCCAGCAGAACTGCAGGGGTAGCTGGGGCCAACGTCCTGACTTTC.